Here is one T cell receptor beta chain with its context. Its antigen is still unknown. These data are taken from a study of molecular identifiers for immune sequencing clone quantification. Libraries of naive CD8 cells were prepared from roughly 18,000 to 920,000 sorted cells using 10%, 30% or 50% RNA. Naive CD8 T cell sorting was performed on the CD8+CD4-CCR7+CD45RA+ phenotype. Methods described previously, with TCR primers listed, were used for bulk TCR libraries. TCRdb reanalysed the PCR reads using MiXCR and keeps one entry per CDR3 protein. The sample comprises 40,000 to 65,000 distinct CDR3 sequences, about a third of which are singletons, and 3% to 4.5% rests with the top ten. Study findings and constraints: Shared barcodes on identical TCR molecules could underestimate the sizes of highly expanded clones.

V was cut by 4 bases and J by 4 bases, with 13 bases left in between. This CDR3 region has 15 residues. Input material: naive CD8+ T cells from blood, with Jurkat cell RNA spiked in. Subset defined: FACS-sorted CD8+CD4-CCR7+CD45RA+ naive T cells. This receptor was identified in a human donor in good health. Some libraries in this study had Jurkat cell RNA spiked in. The chain is built from TRBV12-3 or TRBV12-4 and TRBJ2-2; no reliable D call. As DNA, the CDR3 is TGTGCCAGCAGTTCCCCCTATTCGATCACCGGGGAGCTGTTTTTT. This encodes CASSSPYSITGELFF.